This T cell receptor beta chain was profiled in a study of T cells after yellow fever vaccination. TCRdb redid the calling of the 5' RACE reads with MiXCR, one entry per CDR3 protein. This sample has around 600,000 distinct CDR3 sequences, with 9% to 15% found just once. This clonotype occurred a few times. The V segment lost 5 bases and the J segment 7 bases; nucleotides outside the gene matches: 9. CDR3 length equals 15 residues. Germline V lookup: CDR1 SGHTA, CDR2 FQGNSA. The gene calls are TRBV7-2 and TRBJ2-1, with 9 bases matching TRBD1. The sequencing used PBMCs, collected on the day of the yellow fever booster vaccination. The TCR originated in a young man who received the YFV17D yellow fever vaccine. The CDR3: CASSPGQGHSNEQFF. The CDR3 DNA follows: TGTGCCAGCAGCCCGGGACAGGGACACTCAAATGAGCAGTTCTTC.